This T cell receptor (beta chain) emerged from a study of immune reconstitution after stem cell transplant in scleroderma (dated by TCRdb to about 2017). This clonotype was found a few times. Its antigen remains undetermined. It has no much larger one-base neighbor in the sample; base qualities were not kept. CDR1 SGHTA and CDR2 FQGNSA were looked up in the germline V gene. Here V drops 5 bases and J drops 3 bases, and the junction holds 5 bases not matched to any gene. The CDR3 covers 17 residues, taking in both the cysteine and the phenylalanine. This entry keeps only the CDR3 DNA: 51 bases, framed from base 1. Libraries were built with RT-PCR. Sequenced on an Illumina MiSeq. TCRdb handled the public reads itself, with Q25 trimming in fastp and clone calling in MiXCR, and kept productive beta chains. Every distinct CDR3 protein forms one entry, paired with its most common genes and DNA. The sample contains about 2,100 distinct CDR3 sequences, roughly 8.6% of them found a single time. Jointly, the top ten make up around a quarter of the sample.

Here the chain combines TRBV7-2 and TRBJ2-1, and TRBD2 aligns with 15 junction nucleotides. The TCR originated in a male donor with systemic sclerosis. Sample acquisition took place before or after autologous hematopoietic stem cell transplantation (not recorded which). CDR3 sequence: CASSTRTSGGVYNEQFF. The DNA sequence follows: TGTGCCAGCAGCACCCGGACTAGCGGGGGGGTCTACAATGAGCAGTTCTTC.